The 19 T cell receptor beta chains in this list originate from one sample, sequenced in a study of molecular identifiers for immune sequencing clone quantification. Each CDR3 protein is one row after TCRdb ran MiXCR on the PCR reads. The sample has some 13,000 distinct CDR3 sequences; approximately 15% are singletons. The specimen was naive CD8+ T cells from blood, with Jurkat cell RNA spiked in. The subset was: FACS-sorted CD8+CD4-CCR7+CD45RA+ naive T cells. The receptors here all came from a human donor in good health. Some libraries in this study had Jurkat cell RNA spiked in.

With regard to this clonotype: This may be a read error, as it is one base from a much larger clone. The CDR3 here is CSATLGYDKQYF. DNA of the CDR3: TGCAGTGCTACCCTAGGTTACGACAAGCAGTACTTC. V gene TRBV20-1 combines with J gene TRBJ2-7; D remains unclear. V was clipped by 4 bases and J by 8 bases, with 15 bases between them. CDR3 length equals 12 residues. The germline V gene has CDR1 DFQATT and CDR2 SNEGSKA (reference sequence).

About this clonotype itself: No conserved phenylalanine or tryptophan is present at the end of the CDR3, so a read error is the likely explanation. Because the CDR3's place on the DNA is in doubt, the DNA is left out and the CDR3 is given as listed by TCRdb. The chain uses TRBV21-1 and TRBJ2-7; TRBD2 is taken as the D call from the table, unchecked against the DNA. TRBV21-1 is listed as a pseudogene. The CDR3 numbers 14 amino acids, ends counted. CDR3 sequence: CASSKRQRAGEQYL.

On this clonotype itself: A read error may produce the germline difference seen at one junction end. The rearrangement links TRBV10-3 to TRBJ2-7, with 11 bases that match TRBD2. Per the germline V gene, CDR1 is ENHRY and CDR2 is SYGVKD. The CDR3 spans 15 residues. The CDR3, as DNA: TGTGCCCTCAGGGGACTAGCGGCTGAGAGTTACGAGCAGTACTTC. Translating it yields CALRGLAAESYEQYF.

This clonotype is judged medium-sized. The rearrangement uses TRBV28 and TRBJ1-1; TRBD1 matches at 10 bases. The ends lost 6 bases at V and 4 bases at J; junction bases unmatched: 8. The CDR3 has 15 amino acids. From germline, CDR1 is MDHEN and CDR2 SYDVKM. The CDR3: CASSLDRGLRTEAFF. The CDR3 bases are TGTGCCAGCAGCTTAGACAGGGGGCTTCGCACTGAAGCTTTCTTT.

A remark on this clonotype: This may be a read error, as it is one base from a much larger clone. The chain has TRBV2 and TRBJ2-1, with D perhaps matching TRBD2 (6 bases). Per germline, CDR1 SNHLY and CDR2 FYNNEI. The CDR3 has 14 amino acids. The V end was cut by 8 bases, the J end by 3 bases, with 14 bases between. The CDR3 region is CASGGTSFYNEQFF. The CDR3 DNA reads TGTGCCAGCGGAGGGACTTCTTTCTACAATGAGCAGTTCTTC.

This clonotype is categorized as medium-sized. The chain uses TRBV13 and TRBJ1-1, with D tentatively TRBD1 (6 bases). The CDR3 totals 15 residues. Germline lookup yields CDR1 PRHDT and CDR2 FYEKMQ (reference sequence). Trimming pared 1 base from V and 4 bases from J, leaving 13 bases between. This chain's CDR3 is CASSLESGAPTEAFF. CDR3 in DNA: TGTGCCAGCAGCTTAGAGTCAGGGGCGCCCACTGAAGCTTTCTTT.

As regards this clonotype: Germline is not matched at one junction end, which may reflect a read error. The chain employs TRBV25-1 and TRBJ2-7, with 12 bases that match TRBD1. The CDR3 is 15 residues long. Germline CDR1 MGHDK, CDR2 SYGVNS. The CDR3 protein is CASTGGTGGFYEQYF. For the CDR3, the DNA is TGCGCCAGCACAGGAGGGACAGGGGGCTTCTACGAGCAGTACTTC.

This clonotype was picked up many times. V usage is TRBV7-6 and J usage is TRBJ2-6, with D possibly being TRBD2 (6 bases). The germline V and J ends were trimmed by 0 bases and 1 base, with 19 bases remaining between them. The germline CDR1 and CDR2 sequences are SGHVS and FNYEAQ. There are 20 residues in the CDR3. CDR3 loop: CASSLAIPGDLSSGANVLTF. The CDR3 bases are TGTGCCAGCAGCTTAGCGATCCCGGGAGACCTATCTTCTGGGGCCAACGTCCTGACTTTC.

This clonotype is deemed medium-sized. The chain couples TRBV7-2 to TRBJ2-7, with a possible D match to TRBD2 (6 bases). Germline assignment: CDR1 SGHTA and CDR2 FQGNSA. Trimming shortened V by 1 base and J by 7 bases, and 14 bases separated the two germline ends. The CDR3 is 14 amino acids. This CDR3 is CASSLGDSSGEQYF. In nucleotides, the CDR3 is TGTGCCAGCAGCTTAGGGGACTCGTCAGGAGAGCAGTACTTC.

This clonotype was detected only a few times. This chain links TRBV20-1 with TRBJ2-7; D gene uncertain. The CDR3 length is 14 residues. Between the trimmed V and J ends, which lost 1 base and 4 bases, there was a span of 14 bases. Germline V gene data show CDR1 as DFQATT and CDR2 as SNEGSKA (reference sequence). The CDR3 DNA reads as TGCAGTGCTAGAGTTTTGCAGGAAGGGTACGAGCAGTACTTC. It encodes CSARVLQEGYEQYF.

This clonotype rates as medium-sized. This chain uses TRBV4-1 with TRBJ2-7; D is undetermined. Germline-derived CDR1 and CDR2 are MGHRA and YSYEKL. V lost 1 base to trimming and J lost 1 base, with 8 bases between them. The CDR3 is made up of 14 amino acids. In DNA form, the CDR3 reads TGCGCCAGCAGCCAAGGCAAACAGTCCTACGAGCAGTACTTC. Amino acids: CASSQGKQSYEQYF.

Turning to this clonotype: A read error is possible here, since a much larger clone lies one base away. The CDR3 sequence is CASSLLGQSSYEQYF. CDR3 bases: TGTGCCAGCAGCCTATTAGGACAGAGCTCCTACGAGCAGTACTTC. The V call is TRBV27, the J call TRBJ2-7; D is perhaps TRBD1 (6 bases). The germline V and J ends were trimmed by 6 bases and 0 bases, with 15 bases remaining between them. This CDR3 contains 15 residues. Germline V gene data show CDR1 as MNHEY and CDR2 as SMNVEV (reference sequence).

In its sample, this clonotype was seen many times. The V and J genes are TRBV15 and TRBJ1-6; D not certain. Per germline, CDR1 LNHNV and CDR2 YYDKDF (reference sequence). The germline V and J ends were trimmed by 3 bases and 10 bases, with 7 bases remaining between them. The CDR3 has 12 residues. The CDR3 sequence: CATSSMGSPLHF. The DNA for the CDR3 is TGTGCCACCAGCAGCATGGGGTCACCCCTCCACTTT.

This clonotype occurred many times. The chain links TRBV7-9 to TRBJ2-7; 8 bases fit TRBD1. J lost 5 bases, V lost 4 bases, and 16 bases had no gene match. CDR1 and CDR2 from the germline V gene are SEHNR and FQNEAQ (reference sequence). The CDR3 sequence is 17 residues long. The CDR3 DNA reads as TGTGCCAGCAGCTCCAGACTCGGACAGGGAAACGCCCACGAGCAGTACTTC. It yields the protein CASSSRLGQGNAHEQYF. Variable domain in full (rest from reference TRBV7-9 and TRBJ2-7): DTGVSQNPRHKITKRGQNVTFRCDPISEHNRLYWYRQTLGQGPEFLTYFQNEAQLEKSRLLSDRFSAERPKGSFSTLEIQRTEQGDSAMYLCASSSRLGQGNAHEQYFGPGTRLTVT.

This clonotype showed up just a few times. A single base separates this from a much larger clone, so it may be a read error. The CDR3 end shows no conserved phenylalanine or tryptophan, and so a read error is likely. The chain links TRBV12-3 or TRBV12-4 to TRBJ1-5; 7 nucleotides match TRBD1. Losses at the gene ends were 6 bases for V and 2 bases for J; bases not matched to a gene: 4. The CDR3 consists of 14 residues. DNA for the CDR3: TGTGCCAGCAGGATCGGACAGGGCAATCAGCCCCAGCATTTG. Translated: CASRIGQGNQPQHL.

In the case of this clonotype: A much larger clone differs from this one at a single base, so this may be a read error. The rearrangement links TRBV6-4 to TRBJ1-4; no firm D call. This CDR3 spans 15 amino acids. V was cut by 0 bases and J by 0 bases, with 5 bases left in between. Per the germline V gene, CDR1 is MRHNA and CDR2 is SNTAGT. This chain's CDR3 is CASSDSYPTNEKLFF. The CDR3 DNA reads TGTGCCAGCAGTGACTCGTATCCAACTAATGAAAAACTGTTTTTT.

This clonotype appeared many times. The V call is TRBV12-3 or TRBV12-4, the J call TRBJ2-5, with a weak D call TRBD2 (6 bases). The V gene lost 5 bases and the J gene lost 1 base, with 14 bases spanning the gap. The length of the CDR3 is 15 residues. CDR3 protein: CASSPTTRPQETQYF. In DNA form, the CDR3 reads TGTGCCAGCAGTCCTACGACTAGACCCCAAGAGACCCAGTACTTC.

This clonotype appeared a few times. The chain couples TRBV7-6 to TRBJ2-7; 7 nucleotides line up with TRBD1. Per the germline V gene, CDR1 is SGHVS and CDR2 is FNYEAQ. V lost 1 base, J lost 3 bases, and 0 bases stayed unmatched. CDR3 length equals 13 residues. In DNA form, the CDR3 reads TGTGCCAGCAGCTTAGGGGACAGCTACGAGCAGTACTTC. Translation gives CASSLGDSYEQYF. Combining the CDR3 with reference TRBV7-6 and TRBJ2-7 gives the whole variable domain GAGVSQSPRYKVTKRGQDVALRCDPISGHVSLYWYRQALGQGPEFLTYFNYEAQQDKSGLPNDRFSAERPEGSISTLTIQRTEQRDSAMYRCASSLGDSYEQYFGPGTRLTVT.

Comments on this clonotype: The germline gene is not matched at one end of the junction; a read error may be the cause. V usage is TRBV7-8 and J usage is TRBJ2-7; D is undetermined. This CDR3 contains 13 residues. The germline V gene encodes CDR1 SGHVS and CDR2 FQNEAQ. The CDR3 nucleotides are TGTGCCGCCCGCCACGCCCCGTCGTACGGGCAGTACTTC. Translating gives CAARHAPSYGQYF.